The 18 T cell receptor beta chains below come from one sample, sequenced in a study of OX40 agonist ivuxolimab in advanced cancers. Sequencing was performed with immunoSEQ multiplex PCR; in TCRdb, only in-frame clones are kept and a portion is missing. Altogether 62,000 or so clones are present, roughly nine tenths being singletons, with the ten largest covering around 1.9%. The source was CD4+ or CD8+ T cells sorted from blood, collected in a trial of the OX40 agonist ivuxolimab. Receptor source: an adult with an advanced solid tumor such as melanoma, head and neck, liver or kidney cancer.

V is TRBV30 and J is TRBJ2-7, with no clear D. CDR1 is GTSNPN and CDR2 is SVGIG in the germline V gene (reference sequence). V was shortened by 2 bases and J by 0 bases, with 8 bases between the two germline ends. The CDR3 contains 13 residues. The CDR3 loop is CAWSQRSSYEQYF. In DNA form, the CDR3 reads TGTGCCTGGAGTCAACGCAGCTCCTACGAGCAGTACTTC. Combining the CDR3 with reference TRBV30 and TRBJ2-7 gives the whole variable domain SQTIHQWPATLVQPVGSPLSLECTVEGTSNPNLYWYRQAAGRGLQLLFYSVGIGQISSEVPQNLSASRPQDRQFILSSKKLLLSDSGFYLCAWSQRSSYEQYFGPGTRLTVT.

V usage is TRBV19 and J usage is TRBJ2-3; 11 bases match TRBD2. This CDR3 contains 17 residues. Per germline, CDR1 LNHDA and CDR2 SQIVND (reference sequence). V gave up 1 base and J gave up 2 bases; unmatched junction bases: 5. CDR3 bases: TGTGCCAGTAGTATAGGAGTAGCGGGAGGGTCCACAGATACGCAGTATTTT. It is translated as CASSIGVAGGSTDTQYF.

The chain links TRBV11-2 to TRBJ1-1; the D is unclear. The CDR3 runs to 15 residues. The germline V and J ends were trimmed by 5 bases and 1 base, with 14 bases remaining between them. The germline CDR1 and CDR2 sequences are SGHAT and FQNNGV. The CDR3 region is CASSPRLKSNTEAFF. CDR3 DNA: TGTGCCAGCAGCCCTCGGCTCAAATCGAACACTGAAGCTTTCTTT.

This clone appeared a few times. This chain joins TRBV6-5 and TRBJ1-1, with D unresolved. Germline V lookup: CDR1 MNHEY, CDR2 SVGAGI. The V gene lost 6 bases and the J gene lost 2 bases, with 7 bases spanning the gap. The CDR3 spans 12 residues. The CDR3 spells CASSALNTEAFF. In DNA form, the CDR3 reads TGTGCCAGCAGCGCATTAAACACTGAAGCTTTCTTT.

The chain uses TRBV5-1 and TRBJ2-2; unclear D gene. Trimming took off 5 bases at V and 3 bases at J, with 11 bases between the two ends. Germline CDR1 and CDR2: SGHRS and YFSETQ. The CDR3 is 14 residues long. CDR3 in amino acids: CASSIALDTGELFF. The CDR3 DNA sequence: TGCGCCAGCAGTATCGCGTTGGACACCGGGGAGCTGTTTTTT.

The chain couples TRBV19 to TRBJ2-5; D remains ambiguous. V was pared by 3 bases and J by 2 bases, with 7 bases between. This CDR3 is 13 amino acids long. Per the germline V gene, CDR1 is LNHDA and CDR2 is SQIVND (reference sequence). The CDR3 spells CASSIQRQETQYF. DNA of the CDR3: TGTGCCAGTAGTATTCAGCGACAAGAGACCCAGTACTTC.

This chain links TRBV6-1 with TRBJ2-7; 8 bases fit TRBD1. The CDR3 length is 13 residues. The junction had 4 bases not matched to a gene; V was cut back by 8 bases and J by 1 base. Germline assignment: CDR1 MNHNS and CDR2 SASEGT. In nucleotides, the CDR3 is TGTGCCAGCGCTCGGGACAGGTCCTACGAGCAGTACTTC. This sequence encodes CASARDRSYEQYF.

The chain has TRBV6-6 and TRBJ1-6; D not certain. Deletions cut 8 bases from V and 7 bases from J, with 9 bases between. Germline CDR1 and CDR2: MNHNY and SVGAGI (reference sequence). The CDR3 covers 12 residues. The CDR3 spells CASLGGNSPLHF. CDR3 coding DNA: TGTGCCAGCTTGGGCGGCAATTCACCCCTCCACTTT.

The chain recombines TRBV5-1 with TRBJ2-5, with 12 nucleotides matching TRBD2. The CDR3 runs to 15 residues. V trimming: 4 bases; J trimming: 4 bases; junction bases outside the gene matches: 5. Germline-derived CDR1 and CDR2 are SGHRS and YFSETQ. CDR3 sequence reads: CASSAGLAGTETQYF. The CDR3 nucleotides are TGCGCCAGCAGCGCCGGACTAGCGGGGACAGAGACCCAGTACTTC.

The chain recombines TRBV20-1 with TRBJ2-7; weak D call: TRBD2 (6 bases). Per germline, CDR1 DFQATT and CDR2 SNEGSKA (reference sequence). The CDR3 consists of 11 residues. V lost 6 bases to trimming and J lost 3 bases, with 9 bases between them. CDR3 nucleotide sequence: TGCAGTGCCGCGGGACGCTACGAGCAGTACTTC. Its protein product is CSAAGRYEQYF.

The rearrangement joins TRBV6-5 to TRBJ2-3, with 10 bases matching TRBD2. CDR3 length: 15 amino acids. The germline CDR1 and CDR2 sequences are MNHEY and SVGAGI. Trimming took 6 bases from V and 4 from J; bases not matched to a gene: 7. The CDR3 coding sequence is TGTGCCAGCAGCCTGGGACTAGCGAGCGCAGATACGCAGTATTTT. Translation: CASSLGLASADTQYF.

The rearrangement links TRBV6-5 to TRBJ2-3; 11 bases are shared with TRBD2. The CDR3 runs 14 residues. V shed 4 bases and J 5 bases; nucleotides not matched to a gene: 2. Germline CDR1 reads MNHEY; CDR2 reads SVGAGI. The CDR3: CASSLAGGRDTQYF. The CDR3 DNA reads TGTGCCAGCAGTTTAGCGGGGGGGCGAGATACGCAGTATTTT.

V is TRBV13 and J is TRBJ2-1; 9 nucleotides agree with TRBD2. The CDR3 spans 20 residues. J was trimmed by 7 bases and V by 0 bases; bases with no gene match: 19. Germline-derived CDR1 and CDR2 are PRHDT and FYEKMQ (reference sequence). The chain's CDR3 is CASSLGPTGREGPGGNEQFF. The CDR3 bases are TGTGCCAGCAGCTTAGGCCCAACGGGGCGGGAGGGCCCGGGGGGGAATGAGCAGTTCTTC.

The V gene is TRBV7-8, the J gene TRBJ1-1; D is undetermined. The CDR3 spans 13 residues. Trimming removed 0 bases from V and 1 base from J, with 3 bases in between. Per the germline V gene, CDR1 is SGHVS and CDR2 is FQNEAQ. The chain's CDR3 is CASSLAGNTEAFF. The DNA of the CDR3 is TGTGCCAGCAGCTTAGCGGGGAACACTGAAGCTTTCTTT.

This chain connects TRBV6-6 to TRBJ2-2; no firm D call. Per the germline V gene, CDR1 is MNHNY and CDR2 is SVGAGI (reference sequence). This CDR3 region has 15 residues. Trimming took 3 bases from V and 5 from J, leaving 13 bases between them. In DNA form, the CDR3 reads TGTGCCAGCAGTTATAAAAACCGAGAGACCGGGGAGCTGTTTTTT. This codes for CASSYKNRETGELFF.

V is TRBV18 and J is TRBJ1-1, with unresolved D. The length of the CDR3 is 13 residues. CDR1 is KGHSH, CDR2 LQKENI, per germline. V was pared by 2 bases and J by 1 base, with 5 bases between. The CDR3 sequence is CASSPGQNTEAFF. The CDR3, as DNA: TGTGCCAGCTCACCAGGCCAGAACACTGAAGCTTTCTTT.

The chain recombines TRBV6-5 with TRBJ1-5; D not certain. Germline lookup yields CDR1 MNHEY and CDR2 SVGAGI. The CDR3 runs 13 residues. Trimming removed 2 bases from V and 7 bases from J, with 9 bases in between. The CDR3 nucleotides are TGTGCCAGCAGTTACCGGTATGAACAGCCCCAGCATTTT. Amino acids: CASSYRYEQPQHF.

The chain combines TRBV5-1 with TRBJ2-7; D possibly corresponds to TRBD1 (6 bases). This CDR3 is built from 14 residues. Germline lookup yields CDR1 SGHRS and CDR2 YFSETQ. V was clipped by 4 bases and J by 5 bases, with 16 bases between them. Here the CDR3 DNA reads TGCGCCAGCAGCCCCAGTGGCAGGGGAGACGAGCAGTACTTC. Encoded protein: CASSPSGRGDEQYF.